This T cell receptor beta chain was recorded in a study of neurological immune-mediated disorders. The healthy controls volunteered at a blood bank in Maryland, USA. Preparation of the unsorted libraries drew on 2 million PBMCs stored at -80 C. The V gene lost 6 bases and the J gene lost 4 bases, with 7 bases spanning the gap. The CDR3 is 12 amino acids. Germline V CDR1 and CDR2: MNHEY, SMNVEV (reference sequence). With 10-nucleotide random UMIs, 5'RACE was used to make the cDNA. Whenever a sequencing run was performed, it yielded over 190 million TCR-beta sequences from 15-18 subjects. TCRdb fed the 5' RACE reads into MiXCR, producing one record per CDR3 protein. In the table there are under 60,000 distinct CDR3 sequences, about 26% of which are singletons. Many counts were recorded for this clonotype.

The chain recombines TRBV27 with TRBJ2-1; D remains unclear. The clonotype was recovered from an older woman in good health. Sequenced input: PBMCs. As DNA, the CDR3 is TGTGCCAGCAGGGGTTTTTACAATGAGCAGTTCTTC. Protein: CASRGFYNEQFF.